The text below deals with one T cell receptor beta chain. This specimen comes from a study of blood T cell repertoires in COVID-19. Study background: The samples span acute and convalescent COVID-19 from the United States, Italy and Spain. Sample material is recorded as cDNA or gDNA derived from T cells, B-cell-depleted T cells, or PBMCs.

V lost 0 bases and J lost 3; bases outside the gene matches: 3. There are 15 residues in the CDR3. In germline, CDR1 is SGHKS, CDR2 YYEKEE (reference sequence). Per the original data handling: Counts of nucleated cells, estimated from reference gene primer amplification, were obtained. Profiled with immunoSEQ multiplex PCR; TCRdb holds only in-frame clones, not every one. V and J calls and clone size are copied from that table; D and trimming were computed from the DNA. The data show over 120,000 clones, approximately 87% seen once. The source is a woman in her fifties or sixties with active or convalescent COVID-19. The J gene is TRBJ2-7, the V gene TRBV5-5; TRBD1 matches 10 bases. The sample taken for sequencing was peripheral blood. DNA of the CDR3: TGTGCCAGCAGCTTGGTGTGGGACAGGGGCTACGAGCAGTACTTC. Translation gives CASSLVWDRGYEQYF.